This T cell receptor (beta chain) was retrieved from a study of T cell repertoires in cytomegalovirus infection. About the study: It was recently identified HLA-C-restricted and well-studied HLA-B-restricted CMV epitopes that the study used. It was the public TCR beta signatures that indicated both CMV infection and matching HLA type. Study-level findings and limits: Cumulated frequencies of public TCR beta families served to identify carriers of CMV plus the relevant HLA. In two of eight donors, the top clonotype was HLA-C-restricted CMV-specific.

The V end lost 7 bases, the J end lost 8 bases, and 11 bases lay between the germline ends. The CDR3 extends over 11 amino acids. Germline V gene data show CDR1 as SEHNR and CDR2 as FQNEAQ (reference sequence). In its sample, this clonotype was seen a few times. Its antigen is not identified. TCRdb ran MiXCR on the reads and lists one entry per CDR3 protein. The profile shows around 750,000 distinct CDR3 sequences, approximately 30% of them singletons. The sequenced sample was cultured CD8+ T cells from PBMCs, obtained from culture after CMV antigen stimulation. This clonotype originated in a human donor in good health (CMV status not recorded). Some clones in this sample may be carry-over from other donors' samples. The chain couples TRBV7-9 to TRBJ1-2; D is undetermined. CDR3 sequence reads: CASTWSGGYTF. The CDR3 coding sequence is TGTGCCAGCACTTGGAGCGGCGGCTACACCTTC.